Sequencing of this T cell receptor beta chain was carried out in a study of T cell repertoires in aging, cancer and after chemotherapy. Study-level information: Millions of TCR reads were in the whole dataset. Overall study findings and caveats: In each cancer cohort, median generation probability increased across chemotherapy, suggesting thymic output rebounded. Age-matched healthy donors had significantly more diverse, less clonal blood TCR repertoires than untreated cancer patients. Healthy donors lost TCR diversity with age mainly through richness, cancer patients through richness and evenness.

V trimming: 3 bases; J trimming: 7 bases; junction bases outside the gene matches: 7. The CDR3 covers 14 residues. Germline lookup yields CDR1 SGHRS and CDR2 YFSETQ. Peripheral blood genomic DNA, not sorted cells or RNA, was the template. This clonotype was picked up a small number of times. Antigen specificity is unknown. Multiplex touch-down PCR with TRB-A/B primers amplified rearranged V-D-J TRB sequences. TCRdb reprocessed the multiplex PCR reads with MiXCR, giving one entry per CDR3 protein. Of just under 2,500 distinct CDR3 sequences listed, about 23% are singletons. The genes are TRBV5-1 and TRBJ2-7; 10 nucleotides agree with TRBD1. The sequence came from a human donor with a solid tumor. Source material: blood. The CDR3 region has the DNA TGCGCCAGCAGCTCGGGACAGGGGTTTATTGAGCAGTACTTC. It codes for CASSSGQGFIEQYF. Variable domain in full (rest from reference TRBV5-1 and TRBJ2-7): KAGVTQTPRYLIKTRGQQVTLSCSPISGHRSVSWYQQTPGQGLQFLFEYFSETQRNKGNFPGRFSGRQFSNSRSEMNVSTLELGDSALYLCASSSGQGFIEQYFGPGTRLTVT.